Listed below are T cell receptor beta chains from one sample, sequenced in a study of blood T cell repertoires in COVID-19. Generated by immunoSEQ multiplex PCR, the TCRdb table keeps only in-frame clones and is missing some. Of a few hundred thousand clones in the sample, approximately 83% were seen once. The sample was PBMCs or T cells enriched from blood (not recorded which). These receptors originate from a young woman who had recovered from COVID-19. Both conserved end residues are part of each CDR3. Each record gives: clone size, J gene, D gene, V gene, CDR3 protein, CDR3 DNA. The D gene is left open where the match is weak. Some rows mark clone size as missing; the rest say once, few, many or name a class of expanded clone.

clone size: once
J gene: TRBJ1-2
D gene: .
V gene: TRBV12-3/TRBV12-4
CDR3 protein: CASSLGLIYGYTF
CDR3 DNA: TGTGCCAGCAGTTTGGGACTGATCTATGGCTACACCTTC

clone size: .
J gene: TRBJ2-1
D gene: .
V gene: TRBV11-2
CDR3 protein: CASSLGTEQFF
CDR3 DNA: TGTGCCAGCAGCTTAGGGACAGAGCAGTTCTTC

clone size: once
J gene: TRBJ2-3
D gene: .
V gene: TRBV11-3
CDR3 protein: CASSFKGLSTDTQYF
CDR3 DNA: TGTGCCAGCAGCTTTAAAGGACTTAGCACAGATACGCAGTATTTT

clone size: .
J gene: TRBJ1-2
D gene: .
V gene: TRBV5-5
CDR3 protein: CASSQAVNYGYTF
CDR3 DNA: TGTGCCAGCAGCCAGGCAGTTAACTATGGCTACACCTTC

clone size: .
J gene: TRBJ2-1
D gene: .
V gene: TRBV5-8
CDR3 protein: CASSGRGYNEQFF
CDR3 DNA: TGTGCCAGCAGCGGGAGGGGGTACAATGAGCAGTTCTTC

clone size: once
J gene: TRBJ2-2
D gene: TRBD1
V gene: TRBV27
CDR3 protein: CASRSTQGAVYGTGELFF
CDR3 DNA: TGTGCCAGCAGATCTACTCAGGGGGCGGTTTATGGGACCGGGGAGCTGTTTTTT

clone size: .
J gene: TRBJ1-5
D gene: TRBD1
V gene: TRBV25-1
CDR3 protein: CASSTGQGNQPQHF
CDR3 DNA: TGTGCCAGCAGCACGGGACAGGGGAATCAGCCCCAGCATTTT

clone size: .
J gene: TRBJ2-3
D gene: TRBD2
V gene: TRBV29-1
CDR3 protein: CSVEDLGRVTDTQYF
CDR3 DNA: TGCAGCGTTGAGGATTTGGGGAGGGTGACAGATACGCAGTATTTT

clone size: few
J gene: TRBJ1-5
D gene: TRBD1
V gene: TRBV27
CDR3 protein: CASSFGQGDNQPQHF
CDR3 DNA: TGTGCCAGCAGTTTCGGACAGGGGGATAACCAGCCCCAGCATTTT

clone size: .
J gene: TRBJ1-1
D gene: .
V gene: TRBV12-3/TRBV12-4
CDR3 protein: CASSFRSNTEAFF
CDR3 DNA: TGTGCCAGCAGTTTCCGGTCGAACACTGAAGCTTTCTTT

clone size: .
J gene: TRBJ1-5
D gene: TRBD1
V gene: TRBV2
CDR3 protein: CASSGTGGWQPQHF
CDR3 DNA: TGTGCCAGCAGTGGGACAGGGGGCTGGCAGCCCCAGCATTTT

clone size: .
J gene: TRBJ1-6
D gene: .
V gene: TRBV15
CDR3 protein: CATSRDGSSPLHF
CDR3 DNA: TGTGCCACCAGCAGAGATGGGAGTTCACCCCTCCACTTT

clone size: .
J gene: TRBJ1-5
D gene: .
V gene: TRBV19
CDR3 protein: CASTDVPSAAQHF
CDR3 DNA: TGTGCCAGTACCGACGTACCATCAGCGGCCCAGCATTTT

clone size: .
J gene: TRBJ2-7
D gene: .
V gene: TRBV14
CDR3 protein: CASSRGGVYEQYF
CDR3 DNA: TGTGCCAGCAGCCGGGGGGGCGTCTACGAGCAGTACTTC

clone size: .
J gene: TRBJ1-5
D gene: TRBD1
V gene: TRBV7-9
CDR3 protein: CASSGTGRNQPQHF
CDR3 DNA: TGTGCCAGCAGCGGGACAGGGCGGAATCAGCCCCAGCATTTT

clone size: .
J gene: TRBJ1-2
D gene: TRBD1
V gene: TRBV19
CDR3 protein: CASNFPGQGAYGYTF
CDR3 DNA: TGTGCCAGCAATTTTCCGGGACAGGGGGCCTATGGCTACACCTTC

clone size: .
J gene: TRBJ1-2
D gene: .
V gene: TRBV24-1
CDR3 protein: CATSVPGSYGYTF
CDR3 DNA: TGTGCCACCAGTGTGCCCGGGTCCTATGGCTACACCTTC

clone size: few
J gene: TRBJ1-6
D gene: .
V gene: TRBV14
CDR3 protein: CASSQAPLGSSNSPLHF
CDR3 DNA: TGTGCCAGCAGCCAAGCTCCCCTCGGGTCGTCTAATTCACCCCTCCACTTT

clone size: .
J gene: TRBJ1-5
D gene: TRBD1
V gene: TRBV18
CDR3 protein: CASSPGTGGNQPQHF
CDR3 DNA: TGTGCCAGCTCACCCGGGACAGGGGGCAATCAGCCCCAGCATTTT

clone size: .
J gene: TRBJ2-7
D gene: TRBD1
V gene: TRBV5-1
CDR3 protein: CASSPPGTGGDEQYF
CDR3 DNA: TGCGCCAGCAGCCCGCCCGGGACAGGGGGCGACGAGCAGTACTTC

clone size: .
J gene: TRBJ2-5
D gene: .
V gene: TRBV19
CDR3 protein: CASSGLWGPQETQYF
CDR3 DNA: TGTGCCAGTAGTGGGTTATGGGGGCCCCAAGAGACCCAGTACTTC

clone size: .
J gene: TRBJ2-5
D gene: TRBD2
V gene: TRBV9
CDR3 protein: CASSVGLAGGPGETQYF
CDR3 DNA: TGTGCCAGCAGCGTAGGACTAGCGGGGGGGCCTGGTGAGACCCAGTACTTC

clone size: .
J gene: TRBJ1-4
D gene: .
V gene: TRBV12-3/TRBV12-4
CDR3 protein: CASSFNNEKLFF
CDR3 DNA: TGTGCCAGCAGTTTTAATAATGAAAAACTGTTTTTT

clone size: .
J gene: TRBJ2-1
D gene: .
V gene: TRBV7-9
CDR3 protein: CASSSLGGGNSYNEQFF
CDR3 DNA: TGTGCCAGCAGCTCCCTGGGAGGGGGAAACTCCTACAATGAGCAGTTCTTC